One sample yielded the 5 T cell receptor beta chains listed below, sequenced in a study of T cell responses to AZD1222 COVID-19 vaccine (dated by TCRdb to the early 2020s). Receptor amplification or capture employed the immunoSEQ multiplex PCR assay. What TCRdb holds here is the immuneACCESS table cut down to in-frame rearrangements. Part of the clones is not present; checked against another copy, under half of the missing clones reflect an unresolved V gene, and the others are unexplained. Across this sample there are about 120,000 clones, with around 89% seen only once. Of the sample, approximately 12% falls within the top ten clones. Read against the paper, the sample's time point label means: baseline before first vaccination. This specimen's treatment or condition label, interpreted: meningococcal conjugate vaccine given as trial control. Source: peripheral blood, taken on day 0 of MenACWY control vaccination. The receptors here all came from an adult in good health.

V usage is TRBV7-9 and J usage is TRBJ2-7; 8 bases agree with TRBD2. Germline CDR1 and CDR2: SEHNR and FQNEAQ (reference sequence). Trimming at V came to 5 bases and at J to 2 bases, leaving 11 bases not matched to a gene. This CDR3 region has 16 residues. CDR3 loop: CASSRGLGRETYEQYF. CDR3 coding DNA: TGTGCCAGCAGCCGGGGACTCGGGAGGGAGACCTACGAGCAGTACTTC.

This clone occurred a few times. The chain carries TRBV11-1 and TRBJ1-4; perhaps TRBD1 as D (5 bases). CDR3 length equals 15 residues. V lost 5 bases and J 5 bases, leaving 15 bases between the germline ends. Germline assignment: CDR1 SGHAT and CDR2 FQDESV (reference sequence). This chain's CDR3 is CASSPRDGHNEKLFF. The CDR3 DNA sequence: TGTGCCAGCAGCCCCCGGGACGGACACAATGAAAAACTGTTTTTT.

This chain uses TRBV5-1 with TRBJ2-7; 7 bases are a match to TRBD1. The CDR3 loop spans 13 amino acids. J gave up 7 bases and V 3 bases, and 7 bases lay outside the gene matches. Germline V gives CDR1 SGHRS, CDR2 YFSETQ. CDR3 nucleotides: TGCGCCAGCAGCTCGGACAGGCCGGGTGAGCAGTACTTC. Amino acid sequence: CASSSDRPGEQYF.

V is TRBV11-2 and J is TRBJ1-1; no definite D call. This CDR3 has 15 residues. CDR1 and CDR2 from the germline V gene are SGHAT and FQNNGV. V was trimmed by 3 bases and J by 3 bases, leaving 14 bases between them. The CDR3 nucleotides are TGTGCCAGCAGCTTGGACCCGGGTCCGTACACTGAAGCTTTCTTT. It encodes CASSLDPGPYTEAFF.

This clone was picked up one time. This chain connects TRBV7-9 to TRBJ2-1; tentatively, D is TRBD2 (5 bases). V was shortened by 1 base and J by 6 bases, with 13 bases between the two germline ends. The CDR3 length is 15 residues. CDR1 and CDR2 from the germline V gene are SEHNR and FQNEAQ (reference sequence). CDR3 sequence reads: CASSLDSVSANEQFF. For the CDR3, the DNA is TGTGCCAGCAGCTTAGACTCCGTTAGCGCCAATGAGCAGTTCTTC.